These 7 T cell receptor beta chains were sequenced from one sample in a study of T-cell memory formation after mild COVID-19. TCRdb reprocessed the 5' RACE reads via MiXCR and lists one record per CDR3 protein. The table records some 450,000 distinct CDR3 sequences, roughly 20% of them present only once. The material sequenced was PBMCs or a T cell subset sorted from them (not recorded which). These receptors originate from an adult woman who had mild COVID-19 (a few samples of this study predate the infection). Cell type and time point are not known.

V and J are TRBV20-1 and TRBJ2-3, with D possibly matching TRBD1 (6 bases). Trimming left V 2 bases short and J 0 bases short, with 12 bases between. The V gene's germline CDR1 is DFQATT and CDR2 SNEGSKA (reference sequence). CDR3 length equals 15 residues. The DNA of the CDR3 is TGCAGTGCTAGAAGGGCAGGGGACAGCACAGATACGCAGTATTTT. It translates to CSARRAGDSTDTQYF.

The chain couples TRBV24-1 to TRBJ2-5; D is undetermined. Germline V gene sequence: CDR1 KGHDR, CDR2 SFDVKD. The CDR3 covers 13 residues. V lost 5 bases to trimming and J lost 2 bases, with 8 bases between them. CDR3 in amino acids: CATSAAAQETQYF. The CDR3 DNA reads TGTGCCACCAGTGCGGCAGCTCAAGAGACCCAGTACTTC.

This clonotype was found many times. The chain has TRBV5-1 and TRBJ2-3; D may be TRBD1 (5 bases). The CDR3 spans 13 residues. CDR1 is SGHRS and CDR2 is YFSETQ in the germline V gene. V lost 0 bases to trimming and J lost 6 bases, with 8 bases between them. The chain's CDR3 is CASSLAQGDTQYF. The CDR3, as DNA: TGCGCCAGCAGCTTGGCCCAGGGTGATACGCAGTATTTT.

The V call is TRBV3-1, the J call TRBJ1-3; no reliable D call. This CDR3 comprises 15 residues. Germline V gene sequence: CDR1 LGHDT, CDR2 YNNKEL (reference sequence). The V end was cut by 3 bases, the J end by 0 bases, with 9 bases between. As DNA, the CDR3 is TGTGCCAGCAGCCAGGGAATACTCTCTGGAAACACCATATATTTT. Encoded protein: CASSQGILSGNTIYF.

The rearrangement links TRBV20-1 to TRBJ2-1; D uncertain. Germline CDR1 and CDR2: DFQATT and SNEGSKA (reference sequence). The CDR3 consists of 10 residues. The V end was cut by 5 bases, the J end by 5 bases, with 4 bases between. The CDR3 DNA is TGCAGTGCTCGGAACAATGAGCAGTTCTTC. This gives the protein CSARNNEQFF.

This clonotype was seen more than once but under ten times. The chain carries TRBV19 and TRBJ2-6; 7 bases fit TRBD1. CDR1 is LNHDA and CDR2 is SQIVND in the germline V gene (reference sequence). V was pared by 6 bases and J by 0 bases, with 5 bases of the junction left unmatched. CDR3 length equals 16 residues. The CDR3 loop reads CASRTRQGSGANVLTF. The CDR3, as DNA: TGTGCCAGTAGGACAAGACAGGGCTCTGGGGCCAACGTCCTGACTTTC.

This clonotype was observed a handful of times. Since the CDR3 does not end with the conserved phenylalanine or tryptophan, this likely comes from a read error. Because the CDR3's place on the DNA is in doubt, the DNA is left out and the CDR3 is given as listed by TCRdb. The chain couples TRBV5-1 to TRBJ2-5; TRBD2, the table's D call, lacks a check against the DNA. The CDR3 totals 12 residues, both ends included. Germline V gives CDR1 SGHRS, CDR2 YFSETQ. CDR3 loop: CASSLPLAGGPL.